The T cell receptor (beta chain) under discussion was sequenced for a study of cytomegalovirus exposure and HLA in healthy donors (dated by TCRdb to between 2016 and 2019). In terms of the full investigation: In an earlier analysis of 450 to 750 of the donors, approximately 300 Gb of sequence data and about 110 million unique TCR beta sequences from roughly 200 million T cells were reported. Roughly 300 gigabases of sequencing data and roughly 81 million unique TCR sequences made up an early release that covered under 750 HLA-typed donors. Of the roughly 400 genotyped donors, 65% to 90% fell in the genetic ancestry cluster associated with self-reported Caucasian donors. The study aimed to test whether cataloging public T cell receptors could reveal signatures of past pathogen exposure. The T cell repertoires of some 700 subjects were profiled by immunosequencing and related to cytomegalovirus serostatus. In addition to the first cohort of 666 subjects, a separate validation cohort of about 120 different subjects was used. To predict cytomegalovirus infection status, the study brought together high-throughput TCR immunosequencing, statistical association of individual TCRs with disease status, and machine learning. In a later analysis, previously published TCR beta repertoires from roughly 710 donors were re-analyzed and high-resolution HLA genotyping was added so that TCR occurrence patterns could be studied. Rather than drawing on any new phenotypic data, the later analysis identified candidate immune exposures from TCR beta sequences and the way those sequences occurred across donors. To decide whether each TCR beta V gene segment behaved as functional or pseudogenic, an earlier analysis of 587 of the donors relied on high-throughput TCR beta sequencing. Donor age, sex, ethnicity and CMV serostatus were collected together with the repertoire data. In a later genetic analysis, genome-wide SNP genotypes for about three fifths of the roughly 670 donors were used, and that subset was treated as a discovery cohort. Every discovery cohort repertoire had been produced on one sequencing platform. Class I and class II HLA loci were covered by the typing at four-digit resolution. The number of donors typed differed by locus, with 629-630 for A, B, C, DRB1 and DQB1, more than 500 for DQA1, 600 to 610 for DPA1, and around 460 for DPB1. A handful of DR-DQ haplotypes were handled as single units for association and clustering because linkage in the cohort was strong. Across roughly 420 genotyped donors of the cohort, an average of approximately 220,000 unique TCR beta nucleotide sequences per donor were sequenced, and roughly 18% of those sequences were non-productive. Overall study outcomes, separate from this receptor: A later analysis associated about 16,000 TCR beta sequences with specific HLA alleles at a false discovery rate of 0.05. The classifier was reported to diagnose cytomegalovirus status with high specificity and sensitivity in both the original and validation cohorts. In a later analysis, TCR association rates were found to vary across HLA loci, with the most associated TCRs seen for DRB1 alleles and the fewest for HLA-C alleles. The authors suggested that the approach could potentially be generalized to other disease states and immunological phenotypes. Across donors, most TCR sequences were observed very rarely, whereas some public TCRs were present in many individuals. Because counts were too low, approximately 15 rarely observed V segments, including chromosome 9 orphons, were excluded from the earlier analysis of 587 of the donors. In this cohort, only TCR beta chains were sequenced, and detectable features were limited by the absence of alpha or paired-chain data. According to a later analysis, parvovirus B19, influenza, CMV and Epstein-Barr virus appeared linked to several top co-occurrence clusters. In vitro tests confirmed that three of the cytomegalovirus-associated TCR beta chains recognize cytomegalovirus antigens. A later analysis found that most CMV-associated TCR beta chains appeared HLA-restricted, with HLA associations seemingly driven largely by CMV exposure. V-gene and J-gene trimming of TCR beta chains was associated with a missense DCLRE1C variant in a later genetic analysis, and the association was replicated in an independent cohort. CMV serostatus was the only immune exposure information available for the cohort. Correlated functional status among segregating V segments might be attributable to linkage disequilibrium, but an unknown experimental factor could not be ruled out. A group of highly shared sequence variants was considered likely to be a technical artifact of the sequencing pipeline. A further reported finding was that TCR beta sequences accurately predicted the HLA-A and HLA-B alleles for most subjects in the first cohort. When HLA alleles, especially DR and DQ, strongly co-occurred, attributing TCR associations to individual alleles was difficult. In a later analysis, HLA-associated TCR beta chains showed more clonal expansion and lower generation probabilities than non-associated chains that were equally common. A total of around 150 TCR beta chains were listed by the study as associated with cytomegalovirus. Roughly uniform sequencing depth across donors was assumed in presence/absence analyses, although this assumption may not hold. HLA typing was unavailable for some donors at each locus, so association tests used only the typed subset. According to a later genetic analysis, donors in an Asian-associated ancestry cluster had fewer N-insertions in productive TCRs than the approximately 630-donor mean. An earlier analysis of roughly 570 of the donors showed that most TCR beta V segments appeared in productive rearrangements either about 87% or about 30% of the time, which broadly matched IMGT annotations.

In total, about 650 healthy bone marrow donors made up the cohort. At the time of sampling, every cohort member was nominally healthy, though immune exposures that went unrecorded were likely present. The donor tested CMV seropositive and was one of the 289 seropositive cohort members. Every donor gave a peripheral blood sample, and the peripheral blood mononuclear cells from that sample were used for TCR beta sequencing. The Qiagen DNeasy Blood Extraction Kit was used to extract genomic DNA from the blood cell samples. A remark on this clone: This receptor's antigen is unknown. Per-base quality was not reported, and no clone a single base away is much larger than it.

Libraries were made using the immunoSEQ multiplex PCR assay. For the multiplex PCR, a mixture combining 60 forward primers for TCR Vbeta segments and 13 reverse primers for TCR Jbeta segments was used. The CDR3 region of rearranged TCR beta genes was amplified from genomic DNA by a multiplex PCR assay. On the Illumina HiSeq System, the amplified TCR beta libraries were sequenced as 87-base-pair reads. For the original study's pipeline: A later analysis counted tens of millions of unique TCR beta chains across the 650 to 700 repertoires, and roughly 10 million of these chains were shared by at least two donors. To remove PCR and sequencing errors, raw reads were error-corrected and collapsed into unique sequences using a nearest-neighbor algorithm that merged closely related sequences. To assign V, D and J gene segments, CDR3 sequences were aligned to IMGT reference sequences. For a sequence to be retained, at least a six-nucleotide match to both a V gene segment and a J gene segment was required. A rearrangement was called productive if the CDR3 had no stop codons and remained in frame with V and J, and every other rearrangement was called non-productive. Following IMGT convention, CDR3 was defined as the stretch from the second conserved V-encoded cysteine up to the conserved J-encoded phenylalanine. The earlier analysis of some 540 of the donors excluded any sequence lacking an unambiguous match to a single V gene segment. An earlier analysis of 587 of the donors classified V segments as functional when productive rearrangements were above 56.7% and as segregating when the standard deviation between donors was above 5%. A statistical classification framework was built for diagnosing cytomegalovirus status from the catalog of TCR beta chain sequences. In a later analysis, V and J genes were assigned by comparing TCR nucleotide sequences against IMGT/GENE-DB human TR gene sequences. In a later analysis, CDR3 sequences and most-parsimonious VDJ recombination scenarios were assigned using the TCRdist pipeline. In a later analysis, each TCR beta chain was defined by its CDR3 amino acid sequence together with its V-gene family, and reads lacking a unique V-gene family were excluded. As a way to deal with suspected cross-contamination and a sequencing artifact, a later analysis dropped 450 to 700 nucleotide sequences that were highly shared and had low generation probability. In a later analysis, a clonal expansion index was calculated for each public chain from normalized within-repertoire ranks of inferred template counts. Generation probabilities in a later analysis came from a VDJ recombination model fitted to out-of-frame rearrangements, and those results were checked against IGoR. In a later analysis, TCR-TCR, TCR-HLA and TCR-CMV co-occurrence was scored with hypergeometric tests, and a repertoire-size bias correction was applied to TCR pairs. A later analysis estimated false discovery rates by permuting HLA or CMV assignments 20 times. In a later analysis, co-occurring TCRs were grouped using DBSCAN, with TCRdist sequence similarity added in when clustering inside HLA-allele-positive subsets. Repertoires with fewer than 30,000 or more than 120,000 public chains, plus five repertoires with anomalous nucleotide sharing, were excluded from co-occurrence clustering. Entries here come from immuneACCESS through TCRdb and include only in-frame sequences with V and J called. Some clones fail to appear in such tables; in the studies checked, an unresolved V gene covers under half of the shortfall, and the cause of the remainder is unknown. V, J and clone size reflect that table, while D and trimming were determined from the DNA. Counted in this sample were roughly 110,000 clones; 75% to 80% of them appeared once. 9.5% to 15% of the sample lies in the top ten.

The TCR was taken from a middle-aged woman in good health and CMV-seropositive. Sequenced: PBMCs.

The nucleotide sequence reads as follows: TGTGCCAGCATGCGGGGGATGGCTAATGAAAAACTGTTTTTT. Its protein is CASMRGMANEKLFF. The chain was built from TRBV2 and TRBJ1-4; the D gene is perhaps TRBD1, from 5 matching bases. Inclusive of the bounding cysteine and phenylalanine, the CDR3 is 14 residues long. Only the CDR3 part of the read is kept: 42 bases, read in frame from the first base. Sequences SNHLY (CDR1) and FYNNEI (CDR2) are obtained from the germline V gene. Trimming at the junction amounts to 7 bases on V and 3 bases on J, and the germline ends lie 12 bases apart.